This T cell receptor (beta chain) is drawn from a study of blood T cell repertoires in COVID-19. This clone came up once. Method: immunoSEQ multiplex PCR; TCRdb's copy keeps in-frame clones and lacks some. Here the sample spans about 230,000 clones, more than 75% being singletons. The CDR3 covers 13 residues. Per germline, CDR1 MNHEY and CDR2 SMNVEV (reference sequence). With 5 bases removed from V and 0 bases from J, the gap between germline ends came to 4 bases. This sequence was found in a man aged 50 or older with COVID-19, enrolled during active disease. This rearrangement joins TRBV27 to TRBJ2-2; D not resolved. Source material: peripheral blood. This CDR3 reads CASSLANTGELFF. The CDR3 DNA follows: TGTGCCAGCAGTCTTGCGAACACCGGGGAGCTGTTTTTT.